This T cell receptor (beta chain) appears in the sequencing data of a study of cytomegalovirus exposure and HLA in healthy donors. Findings of the study overall: Researchers catalogued over 150 TCR beta chains as cytomegalovirus-associated.

A word on this clone: Its antigen is as yet unknown.

PCR amplification relied on 60 Vbeta primers (plus 13 Jbeta primers). TCRdb keeps only in-frame clones here, not all; method: immunoSEQ multiplex PCR. The sample carries about 190,000 clones, around 83% recorded once. The CDR3 length is 16 residues. Per germline, CDR1 LGHNA and CDR2 YNFKEQ. V was clipped by 3 bases and J by 0 bases; unmatched bases: 4. Sequenced sample: PBMCs. The TCR comes from a woman in her thirties or forties in good health and CMV-seronegative. This sequence joins TRBV4-2 and TRBJ1-3; 8 bases agree with TRBD1. For the CDR3, the DNA is TGTGCCAGCAGCCAGGCAGACAGGGGCTCTGGAAACACCATATATTTT. Its protein product is CASSQADRGSGNTIYF.